Below, 19 T cell receptor beta chains from the same sample are listed, as sequenced in a study of cytomegalovirus exposure and HLA in healthy donors. The PCR employed 60 Vbeta primers together with 13 Jbeta primers. Measured with immunoSEQ multiplex PCR; TCRdb has only the in-frame clones, and not every one. The data contain about 240,000 clones, about 81% of them singletons. The sequenced sample consisted of PBMCs. Source of these receptors: an older woman in good health and CMV-seropositive.

The rearrangement joins TRBV5-1 to TRBJ2-7; maybe TRBD2 (6 bases). Germline CDR1 and CDR2: SGHRS and YFSETQ. The CDR3 runs to 14 residues. The germline V and J ends were trimmed by 0 bases and 3 bases, with 10 bases remaining between them. CDR3: CASSLVGRDYEQYF. CDR3 DNA: TGCGCCAGCAGCTTGGTTGGGCGGGACTACGAGCAGTACTTC. Complete variable domain (other parts from reference TRBV5-1 and TRBJ2-7): KAGVTQTPRYLIKTRGQQVTLSCSPISGHRSVSWYQQTPGQGLQFLFEYFSETQRNKGNFPGRFSGRQFSNSRSEMNVSTLELGDSALYLCASSLVGRDYEQYFGPGTRLTVT.

V and J are TRBV5-1 and TRBJ2-7, with 10 bases lining up with TRBD2. Germline V lookup: CDR1 SGHRS, CDR2 YFSETQ. The CDR3 consists of 14 residues. The ends lost 4 bases at V and 7 bases at J; junction bases unmatched: 8. DNA of the CDR3: TGCGCCAGCAGCAACCCAGCGGGAGGGGATGAGCAGTACTTC. This sequence encodes CASSNPAGGDEQYF. Variable domain in full (rest from reference TRBV5-1 and TRBJ2-7): KAGVTQTPRYLIKTRGQQVTLSCSPISGHRSVSWYQQTPGQGLQFLFEYFSETQRNKGNFPGRFSGRQFSNSRSEMNVSTLELGDSALYLCASSNPAGGDEQYFGPGTRLTVT.

For the CDR3, the DNA is TGCGCCAGCAGCCCCGACAGGGATACAGATACGCAGTATTTT. Its protein is CASSPDRDTDTQYF. The chain has TRBV5-1 and TRBJ2-3, with 7 bases lining up with TRBD1. The CDR3 is 14 amino acids. CDR1 is SGHRS, CDR2 YFSETQ, per germline. The ends lost 4 bases at V and 3 bases at J; junction bases unmatched: 5.

V is TRBV21-1 and J is TRBJ2-7; the table's D call, TRBD1, has no DNA check behind it. TRBV21-1 is marked as a pseudogene. The length of the CDR3 is 15 residues. For the CDR3, the DNA is TGTGCCAGCAGCAAAGCGGCCCCACAGAGCCGAGAGCAGTACTTC. Translation: CASSKAAPQSREQYF.

The chain carries TRBV7-3 and TRBJ2-7; possible D gene TRBD2, 5 bases. The CDR3 is 13 amino acids. CDR1 SGHTA and CDR2 FQGTGA come from the germline V gene. Trimming cost V 5 bases and J 4 bases, with 12 bases left between them. CDR3 sequence: CASSPGREYEQYF. CDR3 sequence (DNA): TGTGCCAGCAGCCCCGGTAGGGAGTACGAGCAGTACTTC.

CDR3 nucleotide sequence: TGTGCCAGCAGAACACACAGTTCCTCGAACACTGAAGCTTTCTTT. This translates into CASRTHSSSNTEAFF. The rearrangement joins TRBV28 to TRBJ1-1; D ambiguous. Trimming took 6 bases from V and 1 from J, leaving 15 bases between them. The CDR3 is 15 residues long. Germline-derived CDR1 and CDR2 are MDHEN and SYDVKM.

The chain employs TRBV28 and TRBJ2-7; D uncertain. The CDR3 runs 12 residues. Germline CDR1 is MDHEN and CDR2 is SYDVKM. Trimming pared 6 bases from V and 6 bases from J, leaving 12 bases between. CDR3 amino acids: CASSGAPVEQYF. CDR3 DNA sequence: TGTGCCAGCAGCGGTGCCCCTGTCGAGCAGTACTTC. Full variable domain (remainder filled in from reference TRBV28 and TRBJ2-7): DVKVTQSSRYLVKRTGEKVFLECVQDMDHENMFWYRQDPGLGLRLIYFSYDVKMKEKGDIPEGYSVSREKKERFSLILESASTNQTSMYLCASSGAPVEQYFGPGTRLTVT.

The genes are TRBV14 and TRBJ1-2; D call uncertain. Trimming stripped 0 bases from V and 4 bases from J, with 15 bases between. Germline-derived CDR1 and CDR2 are SGHDN and FVKESK. The CDR3 loop spans 16 amino acids. The CDR3 nucleotides are TGTGCCAGCAGCCAAGATCTGGAAATCGCTAGCTATGGCTACACCTTC. It yields the protein CASSQDLEIASYGYTF.

Only one count was recorded for this clone. The CDR3 reads CASSPPGLANEQFF. The CDR3 DNA follows: TGTGCCAGCAGCCCACCGGGACTAGCTAATGAGCAGTTCTTC. The V call is TRBV11-2, the J call TRBJ2-1, with 9 bases lining up with TRBD2. This CDR3 region has 14 residues. The germline V gene has CDR1 SGHAT and CDR2 FQNNGV. V lost 5 bases and J lost 7; bases outside the gene matches: 6.

V and J are TRBV15 and TRBJ2-1, with 8 nucleotides matching TRBD1. The CDR3 loop spans 17 amino acids. The V gene's germline CDR1 is LNHNV and CDR2 YYDKDF (reference sequence). Trimming removed 1 base from V and 7 bases from J; junction bases left unmatched: 12. CDR3 coding DNA: TGTGCCACCAGCAGAGTCGGGGATCCGGGACAGGCGAATGAGCAGTTCTTC. Protein sequence: CATSRVGDPGQANEQFF.

The chain employs TRBV5-6 and TRBJ1-1; weak D call: TRBD1 (5 bases). The length of the CDR3 is 13 residues. CDR1 is SGHDT, CDR2 YYEEEE, per germline. Trimming took 3 bases from V and 2 from J, leaving 8 bases between them. The DNA of the CDR3 is TGTGCCAGCAGCTCGACAGTTAACACTGAAGCTTTCTTT. Protein sequence: CASSSTVNTEAFF.

The chain combines TRBV5-4 with TRBJ2-7; 13 bases align to TRBD2. V trimming: 4 bases; J trimming: 3 bases; junction bases outside the gene matches: 7. CDR1 SGHNT and CDR2 YYREEE come from the germline V gene (reference sequence). The CDR3 covers 16 residues. The CDR3 DNA sequence: TGTGCCAGCAGCCCCGGAGGGACTAGCGGGAACTACGAGCAGTACTTC. This codes for CASSPGGTSGNYEQYF. Combining the CDR3 with reference TRBV5-4 and TRBJ2-7 gives the whole variable domain ETGVTQSPTHLIKTRGQQVTLRCSSQSGHNTVSWYQQALGQGPQFIFQYYREEENGRGNFPPRFSGLQFPNYSSELNVNALELDDSALYLCASSPGGTSGNYEQYFGPGTRLTVT.

The sample holds a few counts of this clone. The V gene is TRBV4-1, the J gene TRBJ1-1, with D maybe TRBD1 (6 bases). V dropped 4 bases and J dropped 0 bases, with 12 bases sitting between them. Germline lookup yields CDR1 MGHRA and CDR2 YSYEKL. CDR3 length: 15 residues. CDR3 loop: CASSPRTAMNTEAFF. DNA of the CDR3: TGCGCCAGCAGCCCTCGGACAGCGATGAACACTGAAGCTTTCTTT.

This chain joins TRBV28 and TRBJ2-6; tentative D call: TRBD1 (6 bases). V lost 5 bases to trimming and J lost 4 bases, with 12 bases between them. Germline CDR1 and CDR2: MDHEN and SYDVKM. This CDR3 has 15 amino acids. The CDR3 DNA sequence: TGTGCCAGCAGTCCAGGGGCCGGCGGGGCCAACGTCCTGACTTTC. The encoded protein is CASSPGAGGANVLTF. The full variable domain, completed using reference TRBV28 and TRBJ2-6, is DVKVTQSSRYLVKRTGEKVFLECVQDMDHENMFWYRQDPGLGLRLIYFSYDVKMKEKGDIPEGYSVSREKKERFSLILESASTNQTSMYLCASSPGAGGANVLTFGAGSRLTVL.

The chain combines TRBV11-3 with TRBJ2-7; possible D gene TRBD1, 5 bases. CDR3 length: 13 amino acids. Per germline, CDR1 SGHNT and CDR2 YENEEA. V gave up 5 bases and J gave up 5 bases, with 13 bases separating them. CDR3 in DNA: TGTGCCAGCAGCCTTAACAGGTTCGACGAGCAGTACTTC. It codes for CASSLNRFDEQYF.

A remark on this clone: One end of the junction is discordant with germline, which a read error may explain. The chain uses TRBV7-9 and TRBJ2-7; TRBD2 matches 9 bases. Germline loops: CDR1 SEHNR, CDR2 FQNEAQ (reference sequence). The CDR3 consists of 15 residues. CDR3 residues: CSSSLEPSGNYEQYF. The CDR3 nucleotides read TGTTCCAGCAGCTTAGAGCCTAGCGGGAACTACGAGCAGTACTTC.

The rearrangement joins TRBV6-5 to TRBJ2-1; D ambiguous. The CDR3 length is 16 residues. Germline V gene sequence: CDR1 MNHEY, CDR2 SVGAGI. Deletions cut 0 bases from V and 5 bases from J, with 14 bases between. CDR3 sequence: CASSYSIVTNHNEQFF. The CDR3 DNA sequence: TGTGCCAGCAGTTACTCGATAGTAACTAACCACAATGAGCAGTTCTTC.

The chain links TRBV10-1 to TRBJ2-3; TRBD2 matches 12 bases. V trimming: 8 bases; J trimming: 8 bases; junction bases outside the gene matches: 11. Germline CDR1 and CDR2: WNHNN and SYGVQD (reference sequence). This CDR3 contains 15 residues. The CDR3 DNA follows: TGCGCCAGCGCCGGACTAGCGGGAAGCTACAGTACGCAGTATTTT. Translation gives CASAGLAGSYSTQYF.

The rearrangement uses TRBV19 and TRBJ1-1; D is unclear. The V gene's germline CDR1 is LNHDA and CDR2 SQIVND (reference sequence). The CDR3 runs 14 residues. V lost 4 bases and J lost 4, with 13 bases in between. The CDR3 DNA is TGTGCCAGTAGTAAATCGAGGGTCAGCACTGAAGCTTTCTTT. The encoded protein is CASSKSRVSTEAFF.